This T cell receptor (beta chain) was sequenced in a study of Ad26.COV2.S vaccination and SARS-CoV-2 variants. Study in general: Donor was one of the participants in the Ad26.COV2.S arm of the COV1001 trial.

Sample treatment: 19 received Ad26.COV2.S at low or high dose, single or two shots; roughly five received placebo; per-sample allocation not given. Collection of samples fell on day 63 after the first vaccine or placebo injection. Based in Boston, the donor was an adult of 18-55 years. The protocol was immunoSEQ multiplex PCR, while the TCRdb copy is restricted to in-frame clones and leaves out a portion. The repertoire consists of about 680,000 clones, with 89% occurring once and the leading ten covering approximately 1.5%. This clone was observed a few times. Its specificity is unknown. Study-level points and caveats: Measurement of non-spike TCR breadth gave similar results in vaccine and placebo recipients. Analyses that measured TCR breadth and depth may have underestimated total T cell responses.

Germline CDR1 MNHEY, CDR2 SVGAGI. V was clipped by 0 bases and J by 4 bases, with 12 bases between them. The CDR3 extends over 15 amino acids. The sequence was collected from a person between 18 and 65 years old who received the Ad26.COV2.S COVID-19 vaccine or a placebo. The starting material was peripheral blood, obtained in a trial of Ad26.COV2.S vaccine versus placebo. This chain uses TRBV6-5 with TRBJ1-2; no clear D. Here the CDR3 DNA reads TGTGCCAGCAGTTACTCGATTACAGCCAGCTATGGCTACACCTTC. It encodes CASSYSITASYGYTF.